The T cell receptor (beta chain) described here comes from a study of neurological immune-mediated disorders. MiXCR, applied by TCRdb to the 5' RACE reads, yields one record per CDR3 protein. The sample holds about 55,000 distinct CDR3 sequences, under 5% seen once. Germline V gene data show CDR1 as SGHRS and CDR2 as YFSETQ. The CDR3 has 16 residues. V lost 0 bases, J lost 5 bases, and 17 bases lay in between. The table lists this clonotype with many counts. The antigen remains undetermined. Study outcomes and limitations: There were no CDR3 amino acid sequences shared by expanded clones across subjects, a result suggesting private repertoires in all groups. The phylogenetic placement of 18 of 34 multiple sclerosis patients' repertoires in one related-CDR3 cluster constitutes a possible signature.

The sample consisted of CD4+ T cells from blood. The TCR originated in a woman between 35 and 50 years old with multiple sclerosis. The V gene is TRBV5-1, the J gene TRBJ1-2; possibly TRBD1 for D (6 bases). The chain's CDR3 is CASSLETFSGVYGYTF. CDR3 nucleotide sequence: TGCGCCAGCAGCTTGGAGACTTTCTCAGGGGTTTATGGCTACACCTTC.